The T cell receptor (beta chain) described here comes from a study of regulatory T cells in long-lasting Graves disease (dated by TCRdb to the early 2020s). For context, the study as a whole: Patients with newly diagnosed Graves' disease had been on antithyroid drugs for under 3 months. Peripheral blood TCR sequencing and RNA sequencing compared persistent Graves' disease patients with newly diagnosed Graves' disease patients. The study was registered as a clinical trial and conducted in China. A total of about 33 samples underwent TCR sequencing: around 13 from persistent and around 20 from newly diagnosed Graves' disease patients. General study outcomes and caveats: Compared with newly diagnosed patients, persistent Graves' disease patients had lower TCR Shannon entropy and fewer highly expanded clones, which suggests clonal expansion. TRBV28, TRBJ1-2 and TRBJ2-5 were preferentially used in persistent disease, while TRBV20-1 and TRBJ2-1 were favored in newly diagnosed disease. More public clonotypes were shared among persistent patients (more than 2,500) than among newly diagnosed patients (over 900). Because the primary lesion, thyroid tissue, could not be accessed, the study looked at peripheral blood alone. Only the TCR beta chain was sequenced and analyzed. As a limitation, the authors acknowledged that the small sample size may reduce accuracy.

Concerning this clonotype: No cognate antigen has been identified for it. Nothing much larger sits one base from this clone, and base qualities are not available.

Interpreted using the paper, the time point label stands for: newly diagnosed GD, antithyroid drugs for less than 3 months. RNA was extracted from PBMCs in TRIzol for both TCR sequencing and RNA sequencing. The diagnosis of Graves' disease was made according to American Thyroid Association guidelines. Recruitment of patients was carried out at an endocrinology department in Xi'an, China. Each patient gave 9 to 10 milliliters of peripheral blood, collected in an EDTA anticoagulant tube. Ficoll Paque Plus density gradient separation was used to isolate PBMCs, and no additional T cell sorting was done. An Agilent 2100 Bioanalyzer and agarose gel were used to check RNA quality, while a NanoDrop 2000 measured RNA concentration. The germline V gene yields WSHSY for CDR1 and SAAADI for CDR2. Trimmed from V: 6 bases; trimmed from J: 3 bases; junction bases lacking a gene match: 8. The CDR3 holds 14 amino acids from the cysteine to the phenylalanine. Left in the record is the CDR3 DNA by itself, 42 bases read in frame from the first base.

Libraries were made using multiplex PCR. These reads were obtained on an Illumina HiSeq 4000. TCR beta libraries were built with iRepertoire HTBI primers and Arm-PCR amplification of CDR3 regions. Before sequencing, the PCR products underwent gel purification. The paper's processing steps were these. A total of fewer than 65 TRBV and more than twelve TRBJ segments were identified across samples and were used for gene usage analysis of CDR3 amino acid clonotypes. Filtered high-quality paired reads were merged into contigs using COPE and FqMerger. BLAST was used to align contigs to IMGT TRBV, TRBD and TRBJ reference genes, and CDR3 was defined according to IMGT. Any clonotype with a frequency above 0.1% was counted as a highly expanded clone. Shannon entropy served as the measure of repertoire diversity, while the Gini coefficient captured V-J evenness. Public clonotypes were defined as clonotypes shared by more than one individual. TCRdb redid the processing of the public reads, applying fastp at Q25 and MiXCR, and retained in-frame beta chains. Every entry covers one CDR3 protein and lists the most common genes and DNA from its rows. These V and J calls originate from TCRdb's pipeline instead of the authors' own analysis. For this sample the table gives 200,000 to 250,000 distinct CDR3 sequences, of which around 20% were detected only once. Jointly, the top ten make up roughly 13% of the sample.

The V gene is TRBV10-2 and the J gene is TRBJ2-7; a stretch of 7 junction bases matches TRBD1. This specimen consisted of peripheral blood mononuclear cells (PBMCs), obtained at new diagnosis, from a patient treated with antithyroid drugs. The TCR comes from a female donor with Graves disease. Here the CDR3 is given as CASRPGQRFYEQYF. The sequenced DNA is TGCGCCAGCAGACCGGGACAGAGATTCTACGAGCAGTACTTC.